One and the same sample provided the 5 T cell receptor beta chains below, sequenced in a study of neoadjuvant nivolumab and ipilimumab in lung cancer. TCRdb's copy holds only in-frame clones and misses some; the assay was immunoSEQ multiplex PCR. Of fewer than 20,000 clones in the sample, 60% to 80% were seen once. Specimen: tumor tissue, collected after neoadjuvant nivolumab, alone or with ipilimumab, at or shortly before surgery. All receptors come from an adult with non-small cell lung cancer.

This clone was picked up one time. The V gene is TRBV11-1, the J gene TRBJ2-6; D is unclear. The CDR3 sequence is 16 residues long. Germline values: CDR1 SGHAT, CDR2 FQDESV (reference sequence). Between the trimmed V and J ends, which lost 3 bases and 4 bases, there was a span of 13 bases. CDR3 nucleotide sequence: TGTGCCAGCAGCTTCGCCGGAGCCACAGGGGCCAACGTCCTGACTTTC. It specifies CASSFAGATGANVLTF.

The genes are TRBV18 and TRBJ2-2; D might be TRBD2 (5 bases). Germline-derived CDR1 and CDR2 are KGHSH and LQKENI. The CDR3 extends over 16 amino acids. V lost 0 bases to trimming and J lost 1 base, with 9 bases between them. Here the CDR3 reads CASSPPGMRNTGELFF. The CDR3 DNA reads as TGTGCCAGCTCACCACCCGGGATGAGGAACACCGGGGAGCTGTTTTTT.

This clone was counted only a few times. This chain connects TRBV5-6 to TRBJ1-2; TRBD1 agrees at 8 bases. The CDR3 contains 16 residues. V shed 5 bases and J 4 bases; nucleotides not matched to a gene: 13. The germline CDR1 and CDR2 sequences are SGHDT and YYEEEE. The CDR3 DNA reads as TGTGCCAGCAGGGAGAAGACAGGGGTGGGGTCCTATGGCTACACCTTC. This translates into CASREKTGVGSYGYTF.

The chain joins TRBV5-4 to TRBJ2-6; D may be TRBD2 (7 bases). CDR3 length equals 16 residues. V shed 7 bases and J shed 2 bases, with 16 bases lying between them. The germline gives CDR1 SGHNT, CDR2 YYREEE (reference sequence). CDR3 region: CASGRGGSAGANVLTF. In nucleotides, the CDR3 is TGTGCCAGCGGTAGGGGGGGTTCGGCTGGGGCCAACGTCCTGACTTTC.

The genes are TRBV18 and TRBJ1-1; D uncertain. Trimming removed 1 base from V and 11 bases from J, with 14 bases in between. This CDR3 has 13 residues. Per germline, CDR1 KGHSH and CDR2 LQKENI. The CDR3 loop is CASSPQPVTEAFF. The CDR3 DNA reads TGTGCCAGCTCACCACAACCGGTGACCGAGGCTTTCTTT.